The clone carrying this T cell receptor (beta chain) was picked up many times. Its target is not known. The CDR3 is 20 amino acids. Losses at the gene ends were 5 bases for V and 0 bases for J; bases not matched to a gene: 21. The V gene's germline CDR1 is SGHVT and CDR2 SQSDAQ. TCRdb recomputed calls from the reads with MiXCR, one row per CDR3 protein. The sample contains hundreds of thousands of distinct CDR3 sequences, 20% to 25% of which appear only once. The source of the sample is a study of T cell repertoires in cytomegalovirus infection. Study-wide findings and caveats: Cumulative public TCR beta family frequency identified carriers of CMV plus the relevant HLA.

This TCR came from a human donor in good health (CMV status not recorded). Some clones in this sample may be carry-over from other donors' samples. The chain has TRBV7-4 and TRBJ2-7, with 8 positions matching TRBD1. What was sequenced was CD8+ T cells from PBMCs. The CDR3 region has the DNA TGTGCCAGCAGCACACCCGCGGACAGGGAACCAAACCTTCCCTCCTACGAGCAGTACTTC. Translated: CASSTPADREPNLPSYEQYF.